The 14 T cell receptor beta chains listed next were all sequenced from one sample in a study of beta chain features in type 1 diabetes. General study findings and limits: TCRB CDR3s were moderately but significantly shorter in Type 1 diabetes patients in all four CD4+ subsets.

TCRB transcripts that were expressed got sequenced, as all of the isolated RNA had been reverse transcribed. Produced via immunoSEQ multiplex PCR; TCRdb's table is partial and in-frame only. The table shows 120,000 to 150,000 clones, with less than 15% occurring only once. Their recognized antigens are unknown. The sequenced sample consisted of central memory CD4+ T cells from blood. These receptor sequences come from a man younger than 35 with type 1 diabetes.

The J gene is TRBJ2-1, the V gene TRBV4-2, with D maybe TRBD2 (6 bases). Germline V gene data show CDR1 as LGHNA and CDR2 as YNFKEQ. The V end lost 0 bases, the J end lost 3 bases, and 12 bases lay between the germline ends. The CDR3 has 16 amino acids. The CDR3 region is CASSQDRAGNYNEQFF. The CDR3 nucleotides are TGTGCCAGCAGCCAAGATCGCGCGGGGAACTACAATGAGCAGTTCTTC.

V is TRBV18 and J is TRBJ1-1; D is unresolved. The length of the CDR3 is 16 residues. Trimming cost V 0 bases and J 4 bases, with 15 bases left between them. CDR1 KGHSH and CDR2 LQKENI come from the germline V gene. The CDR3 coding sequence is TGTGCCAGCTCACCACCAACCGGGAAAGTGGGCACTGAAGCTTTCTTT. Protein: CASSPPTGKVGTEAFF.

In nucleotides, the CDR3 is TGCGCCAGCAGCTTGGCCGGACAGCGAGTAGATACGCAGTATTTT. Translation gives CASSLAGQRVDTQYF. The chain employs TRBV5-1 and TRBJ2-3; tentative D call: TRBD1 (6 bases). The CDR3 covers 15 residues. Germline CDR1 is SGHRS and CDR2 is YFSETQ. Trimming took 0 bases from V and 5 from J, leaving 13 bases between them.

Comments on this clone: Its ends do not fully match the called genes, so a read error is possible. CDR3 in DNA: TGCAGCGTCGTCAGGGTGGAGAACGCTGAAGCTTTCTTT. Amino acids: CSVVRVENAEAFF. This chain joins TRBV29-1 and TRBJ1-1; possible D gene TRBD1, 5 bases. There are 13 residues in the CDR3. Germline CDR1 is SQVTM and CDR2 is ANQGSEA.

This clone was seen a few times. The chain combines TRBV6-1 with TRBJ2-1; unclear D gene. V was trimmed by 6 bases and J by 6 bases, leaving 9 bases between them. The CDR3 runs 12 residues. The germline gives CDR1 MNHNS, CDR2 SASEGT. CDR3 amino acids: CASSALGNEQFF. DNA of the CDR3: TGTGCCAGCAGCGCCCTGGGCAATGAGCAGTTCTTC.

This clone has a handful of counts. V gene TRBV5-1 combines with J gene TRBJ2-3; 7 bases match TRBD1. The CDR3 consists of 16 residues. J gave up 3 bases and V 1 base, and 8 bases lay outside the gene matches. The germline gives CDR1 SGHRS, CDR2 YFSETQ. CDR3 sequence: CASSLRATGTTDTQYF. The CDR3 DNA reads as TGCGCCAGCAGCTTGCGGGCGACAGGGACGACAGATACGCAGTATTTT.

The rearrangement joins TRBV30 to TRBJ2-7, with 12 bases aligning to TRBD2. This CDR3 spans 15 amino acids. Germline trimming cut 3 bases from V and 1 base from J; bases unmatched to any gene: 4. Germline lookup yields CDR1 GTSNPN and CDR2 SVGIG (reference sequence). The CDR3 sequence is CAWSRGLAGSYEQYF. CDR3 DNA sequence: TGTGCCTGGAGCCGAGGACTAGCGGGATCCTACGAGCAGTACTTC.

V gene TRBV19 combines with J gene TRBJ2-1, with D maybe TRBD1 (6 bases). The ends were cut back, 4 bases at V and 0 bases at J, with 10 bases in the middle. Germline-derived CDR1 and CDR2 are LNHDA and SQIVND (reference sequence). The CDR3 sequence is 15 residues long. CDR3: CASSTDRSSYNEQFF. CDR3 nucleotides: TGTGCCAGTAGTACGGACAGAAGCTCCTACAATGAGCAGTTCTTC.

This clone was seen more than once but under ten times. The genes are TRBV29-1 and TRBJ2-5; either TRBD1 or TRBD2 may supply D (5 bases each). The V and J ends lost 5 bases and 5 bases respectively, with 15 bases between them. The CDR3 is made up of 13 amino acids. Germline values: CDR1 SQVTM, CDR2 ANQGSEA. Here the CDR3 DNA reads TGCAGCGTTTCCGGGACCTCTGGCGAGACCCAGTACTTC. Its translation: CSVSGTSGETQYF.

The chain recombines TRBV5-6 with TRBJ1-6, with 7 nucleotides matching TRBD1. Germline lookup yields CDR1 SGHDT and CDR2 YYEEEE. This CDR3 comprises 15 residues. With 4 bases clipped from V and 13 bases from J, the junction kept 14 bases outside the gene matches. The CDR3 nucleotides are TGTGCCAGCAGCCTTGTCGGTACAGGGGAGAGGCCCCTCCACTTT. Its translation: CASSLVGTGERPLHF.

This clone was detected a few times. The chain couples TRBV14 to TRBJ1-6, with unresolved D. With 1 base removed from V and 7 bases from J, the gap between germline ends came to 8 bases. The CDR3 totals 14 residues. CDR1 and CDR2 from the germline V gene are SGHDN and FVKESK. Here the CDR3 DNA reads TGTGCCAGCAGCCAAGCGCTCGGAAATTCACCCCTCCACTTT. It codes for CASSQALGNSPLHF. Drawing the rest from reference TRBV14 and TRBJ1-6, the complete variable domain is EAGVTQFPSHSVIEKGQTVTLRCDPISGHDNLYWYRRVMGKEIKFLLHFVKESKQDESGMPNNRFLAERTGGTYSTLKVQPAELEDSGVYFCASSQALGNSPLHFGNGTRLTVT.

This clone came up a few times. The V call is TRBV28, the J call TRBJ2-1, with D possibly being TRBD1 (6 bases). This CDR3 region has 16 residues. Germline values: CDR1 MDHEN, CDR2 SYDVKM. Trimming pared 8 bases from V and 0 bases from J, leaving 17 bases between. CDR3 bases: TGTGCCAGCCGCCGCCAGGGGCCGAGCTCCTACAATGAGCAGTTCTTC. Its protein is CASRRQGPSSYNEQFF.

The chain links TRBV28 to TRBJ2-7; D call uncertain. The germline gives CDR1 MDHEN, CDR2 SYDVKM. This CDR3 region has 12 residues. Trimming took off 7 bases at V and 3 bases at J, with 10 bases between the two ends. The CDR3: CASNGLLYEQYF. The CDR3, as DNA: TGTGCCAGCAACGGTCTCCTCTACGAGCAGTACTTC.

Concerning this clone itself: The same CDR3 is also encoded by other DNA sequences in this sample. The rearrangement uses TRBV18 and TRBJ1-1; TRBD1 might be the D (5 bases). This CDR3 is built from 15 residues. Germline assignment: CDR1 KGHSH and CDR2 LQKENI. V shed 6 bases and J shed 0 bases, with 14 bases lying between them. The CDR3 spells CASSPGGRVNTEAFF. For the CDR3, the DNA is TGTGCCAGCTCCCCGGGGGGTCGGGTGAACACTGAAGCTTTCTTT.